The clone carrying this T cell receptor (beta chain) was observed at least ten times. TCRdb ran MiXCR on the 5' RACE reads and lists one entry per CDR3 protein. Among roughly 81,000 distinct CDR3 sequences listed, roughly 5.7% were seen once. The data originate from a study of early T cells in non-severe SARS-CoV-2 infection. Study in general: Chains were not paired, and sequencing was done on bulk RNA from unsorted whole blood.

Germline V gene data show CDR1 as MNHEY and CDR2 as SVGEGT. Trimming removed 6 bases at V and 6 bases at J, with 17 bases between. The CDR3 spans 14 residues. This sequence originates from an adult who was a healthcare worker with PCR-confirmed SARS-CoV-2 infection or an uninfected control (not recorded which). What was sequenced was whole blood. The chain recombines TRBV6-2 or TRBV6-3 with TRBJ1-1; D is perhaps TRBD1 (5 bases). The CDR3 DNA reads TGTGCCAGCAGCCCTTCAAGGGGAATGGCTGAAGCTTTCTTT. This encodes CASSPSRGMAEAFF.